This TCR beta chain is from a study of T-cell memory formation after mild COVID-19. Overall study context: Clusters were largely donor specific. Findings of the study overall: Later expanders leaned CD4+, whereas day 15 to 85 contracting clones were balanced CD4/CD8. Mainly in CM and EM were contracting CD4+ clones; CD8+ were in EMRA.

TCRdb ran MiXCR on the 5' RACE reads and lists one entry per CDR3 protein. The sample has 55,000 to 70,000 distinct CDR3 sequences, approximately 30% seen once. J was trimmed by 3 bases and V by 5 bases; bases with no gene match: 13. The CDR3 loop spans 17 amino acids. In germline, CDR1 is SQVTM, CDR2 ANQGSEA. As regards this clonotype: Antigen specificity is unknown.

The source is a man aged 18 to 30 who had mild COVID-19 (a few samples of this study predate the infection). Cell type and time point are not known. The chain has TRBV29-1 and TRBJ2-3; TRBD1 matches 11 bases. The sample taken for sequencing was PBMCs or a T cell subset sorted from them (not recorded which). CDR3 in amino acids: CSVPAGQGGLGTDTQYF. DNA of the CDR3: TGCAGCGTTCCGGCGGGACAGGGGGGATTAGGGACAGATACGCAGTATTTT.